This T cell receptor beta chain was profiled in a study of shared clonotypes between healthy human individuals. Study background: The study used three CD4 naive, three CD4 memory, two CD8 naive and one CD8 memory plate per donor.

The method was immunoSEQ multiplex PCR; TCRdb's version includes in-frame clones alone and lacks a portion of them. The repertoire consists of under 2,500,000 clones, with under 97% occurring once and the leading ten covering over 0.1%. Both subsets, CD45RA+ naive and CD45RA-negative memory, were split from the CD4+ cells. The CDR3 length is 16 residues. Unmatched junction bases numbered 7, after V lost 3 bases and J lost 0 bases. Germline-derived CDR1 and CDR2 are SGHDT and YYEEEE. The chain uses TRBV5-6 and TRBJ2-3; 7 bases match TRBD1. Sequencing used naive CD4+ T cells sorted from blood. Subset defined: CD45RA+ positively selected. The receptor was isolated from a man younger than 35 in good health. Here the CDR3 reads CASSSSGQRSTDTQYF. The CDR3 DNA reads TGTGCCAGCAGCTCCTCGGGACAGCGGAGCACAGATACGCAGTATTTT.